A single sample gave rise to the 23 T cell receptor beta chains below, sequenced in a study of Ad26.COV2.S vaccination and SARS-CoV-2 variants. This table comes from immunoSEQ multiplex PCR, and its TCRdb copy is limited to in-frame clones, with some not included. Among under 600,000 clones listed, 70% to 90% were seen once. The treatment here: some 20 received Ad26.COV2.S at low or high dose, single or two shots; 5 received placebo; per-sample allocation not given. Repertoires come from day 63 after the first vaccine or placebo injection. Sequenced material: peripheral blood, taken in a trial of Ad26.COV2.S vaccine versus placebo. Receptor source: a person aged 18 to 65 who received the Ad26.COV2.S COVID-19 vaccine or a placebo.

Only one count was recorded for this clone. CDR3 in DNA: TGTGCCAGCAGCTTAAATGGACAGTGGTACGAGCAGTACTTC. It is translated as CASSLNGQWYEQYF. The chain is built from TRBV7-2 and TRBJ2-7; D is possibly TRBD1 (6 bases). Between the trimmed V and J ends, which lost 2 bases and 4 bases, there was a span of 12 bases. This CDR3 contains 14 residues. In germline, CDR1 is SGHTA, CDR2 FQGNSA.

This chain joins TRBV7-8 and TRBJ2-5; D perhaps matches TRBD1 (5 bases). The length of the CDR3 is 16 residues. Germline V CDR1 and CDR2: SGHVS, FQNEAQ. V was clipped by 2 bases and J by 4 bases, with 17 bases between them. Written as DNA, the CDR3 is TGTGCCAGCAGCTTATACACCCAGCTGGGGCCAGAGACCCAGTACTTC. Its translation: CASSLYTQLGPETQYF.

This clone was picked up one time. This chain connects TRBV27 to TRBJ2-1; TRBD2 matches 12 bases. CDR1 is MNHEY and CDR2 is SMNVEV in the germline V gene (reference sequence). The junction had 6 bases not matched to a gene; V was cut back by 5 bases and J by 7 bases. This CDR3 comprises 15 residues. The CDR3 sequence: CASSVTSGRRNEQFF. The DNA of the CDR3 is TGTGCCAGCAGTGTGACTAGCGGGAGAAGGAATGAGCAGTTCTTC.

V is TRBV5-4 and J is TRBJ2-1; possibly TRBD2 for D (5 bases). The ends were cut back, 2 bases at V and 4 bases at J, with 10 bases in the middle. This CDR3 contains 14 residues. In germline, CDR1 is SGHNT, CDR2 YYREEE (reference sequence). CDR3 in amino acids: CASSFGVMYNEQFF. The CDR3 bases are TGTGCCAGCAGCTTCGGGGTAATGTACAATGAGCAGTTCTTC.

The CDR3 sequence is CASSLRTGELFF. CDR3 sequence (DNA): TGTGCCAGCAGCCTTCGGACCGGGGAGCTGTTTTTT. V usage is TRBV3-1 (or the pseudogene TRBV3-2) and J usage is TRBJ2-2; D is uncertain. Trimming shortened V by 4 bases and J by 5 bases, and 5 bases separated the two germline ends. There are 12 residues in the CDR3. From germline, CDR1 is LGHDT and CDR2 YNNKEL (reference sequence).

The rearrangement joins TRBV7-9 to TRBJ2-5; D possibly matches TRBD1 or TRBD2 (5 bases each). The ends were cut back, 3 bases at V and 3 bases at J, with 11 bases in the middle. This CDR3 spans 14 amino acids. Germline V CDR1 and CDR2: SEHNR, FQNEAQ (reference sequence). The chain's CDR3 is CASSLSLGEETQYF. In DNA, the CDR3 is TGTGCCAGCAGCTTGTCGCTGGGGGAAGAGACCCAGTACTTC.

The chain recombines TRBV19 with TRBJ2-1; TRBD2 agrees at 12 bases. Looked up from germline, CDR1 is LNHDA and CDR2 is SQIVND (reference sequence). The V gene end was trimmed by 7 bases and the J gene end by 5 bases; junction bases not matched to a gene: 9. The CDR3 sequence is 16 residues long. Here the CDR3 reads CASMSVTSGGNNEQFF. Here the CDR3 DNA reads TGTGCCAGTATGTCCGTTACTAGCGGGGGGAACAATGAGCAGTTCTTC.

The chain joins TRBV9 to TRBJ2-5, with 7 bases lining up with TRBD2. J lost 3 bases, V lost 4 bases, and 9 bases had no gene match. CDR1 is SGDLS, CDR2 YYNGEE, per germline. The CDR3 loop spans 15 amino acids. Here the CDR3 DNA reads TGTGCCAGCAGCCCGAGGGACTATCGAGAAGAGACCCAGTACTTC. Amino acid sequence: CASSPRDYREETQYF.

The chain uses TRBV18 and TRBJ2-1, with 11 bases that match TRBD2. The CDR3 runs 16 residues. With V trimmed by 6 bases and J by 5 bases, 9 bases remained unmatched. Germline CDR1 reads KGHSH; CDR2 reads LQKENI. CDR3 region: CASSFKLAGAHNEQFF. CDR3 bases: TGTGCCAGCTCGTTTAAACTAGCGGGGGCTCACAATGAGCAGTTCTTC.

This chain joins TRBV19 and TRBJ1-1; possibly TRBD1 for D (5 bases). Germline CDR1 and CDR2: LNHDA and SQIVND (reference sequence). V lost 5 bases, J lost 0 bases, and 10 bases lay in between. CDR3 length equals 14 residues. The CDR3 DNA follows: TGTGCCAGTAGTGGGGACCGATTGAACACTGAAGCTTTCTTT. As protein: CASSGDRLNTEAFF.

This clone was recorded only once. The chain recombines TRBV19 with TRBJ1-5, with D perhaps matching TRBD1 (5 bases). The length of the CDR3 is 15 residues. Germline-derived CDR1 and CDR2 are LNHDA and SQIVND (reference sequence). V lost 10 bases and J lost 0, with 16 bases in between. Written as DNA, the CDR3 is TGTGCCACCAAAGACAGTACTTATAGCAATCAGCCCCAGCATTTT. Amino acids: CATKDSTYSNQPQHF.

The chain employs TRBV7-2 and TRBJ2-7; D gene unclear. This CDR3 has 13 amino acids. The V and J ends lost 5 bases and 2 bases respectively, with 10 bases between them. Germline assignment: CDR1 SGHTA and CDR2 FQGNSA. CDR3 protein: CASSPTGTYEQYF. CDR3 DNA sequence: TGTGCCAGCAGCCCGACGGGTACCTACGAGCAGTACTTC. The variable domain in full, with the rest retrieved from reference TRBV7-2 and TRBJ2-7, is GAGVSQSPSNKVTEKGKDVELRCDPISGHTALYWYRQSLGQGLEFLIYFQGNSAPDKSGLPSDRFSAERTGGSVSTLTIQRTQQEDSAVYLCASSPTGTYEQYFGPGTRLTVT.

The chain recombines TRBV7-9 with TRBJ2-2; TRBD1 matches 8 bases. Looked up from germline, CDR1 is SEHNR and CDR2 is FQNEAQ (reference sequence). Trimming at V came to 4 bases and at J to 7 bases, leaving 2 bases not matched to a gene. The CDR3 is made up of 13 amino acids. The CDR3 sequence: CASSYRGNGELFF. CDR3 in DNA: TGTGCCAGCAGCTACAGGGGGAACGGGGAGCTGTTTTTT.

This clone was picked up one time. The J gene is TRBJ1-1, the V gene TRBV7-2; D gene uncertain. Trimming removed 7 bases at V and 6 bases at J, with 15 bases between. CDR3 length: 13 amino acids. CDR1 and CDR2 from the germline V gene are SGHTA and FQGNSA. The CDR3 is CASTAYPIAEAFF. In DNA form, the CDR3 reads TGTGCCAGCACCGCCTACCCCATCGCTGAAGCTTTCTTT.

The chain couples TRBV27 to TRBJ2-7; D possibly matches TRBD1 or TRBD2 (5 bases each). V was cut by 5 bases and J by 4 bases, with 12 bases left in between. Per germline, CDR1 MNHEY and CDR2 SMNVEV (reference sequence). This CDR3 is built from 13 residues. For the CDR3, the DNA is TGTGCCAGCAGTCTGGGACGGACATACGAGCAGTACTTC. Protein: CASSLGRTYEQYF.

The genes are TRBV10-1 and TRBJ2-7, with 11 nucleotides matching TRBD1. The CDR3 sequence is 15 residues long. V shed 6 bases, J shed 0 bases, and the junction held 4 bases outside the gene matches. Looked up from germline, CDR1 is WNHNN and CDR2 is SYGVQD (reference sequence). CDR3 region: CASSEGTGGSYEQYF. The DNA for the CDR3 is TGCGCCAGCAGCGAAGGGACAGGGGGCTCCTACGAGCAGTACTTC.

This rearrangement joins TRBV27 to TRBJ2-5; TRBD2 matches 12 bases. The CDR3 loop spans 19 amino acids. Germline lookup yields CDR1 MNHEY and CDR2 SMNVEV (reference sequence). V shed 4 bases and J 4 bases; nucleotides not matched to a gene: 16. Here the CDR3 DNA reads TGTGCCAGCAGTTCTAGACTAGCGGGGGCTCTCTGGGCGCCAGAGACCCAGTACTTC. Translating gives CASSSRLAGALWAPETQYF.

V usage is TRBV27 and J usage is TRBJ1-1; D is unclear. This CDR3 contains 9 residues. Trimming stripped 8 bases from V and 8 bases from J, with 6 bases between. Germline CDR1 MNHEY, CDR2 SMNVEV (reference sequence). CDR3 amino acids: CASGREAFF. CDR3 DNA: TGTGCCAGCGGACGAGAAGCTTTCTTT.

A single count supports this clone. This chain connects TRBV6-2 or TRBV6-3 to TRBJ2-4, with 8 bases fitting TRBD1. The CDR3 has 16 amino acids. Germline V gene data show CDR1 as MNHEY and CDR2 as SVGEGT. With 5 bases clipped from V and 3 bases from J, the junction kept 9 bases outside the gene matches. DNA for the CDR3: TGTGCCAGCAGTCGACAGGGGAGCCTAGTCAAAAACATTCAGTACTTC. It translates to CASSRQGSLVKNIQYF.

The V and J genes are TRBV6-2 or TRBV6-3 and TRBJ1-6, with D possibly being TRBD1 (6 bases). The V end was cut by 5 bases, the J end by 5 bases, with 13 bases between. The CDR3 loop spans 15 amino acids. Germline V gene sequence: CDR1 MNHEY, CDR2 SVGEGT. CDR3 amino acids: CASSSRDTNNSPLHF. CDR3 DNA sequence: TGTGCCAGCAGTAGCCGGGACACCAATAATTCACCCCTCCACTTT.

V and J are TRBV4-3 and TRBJ1-4; 8 bases are shared with TRBD1. The trim removed 3 bases at V and 7 bases at J, leaving 7 bases unmatched. The CDR3 runs 15 residues. Per germline, CDR1 LGHNA and CDR2 YSLEER. The CDR3: CASSHDRGSREKLFF. The CDR3 DNA reads as TGCGCCAGCAGCCATGACAGGGGAAGTCGTGAAAAACTGTTTTTT.

The chain links TRBV5-4 to TRBJ1-2; D is undetermined. The CDR3 is made up of 12 amino acids. The germline V and J ends were trimmed by 3 bases and 8 bases, with 11 bases remaining between them. Germline values: CDR1 SGHNT, CDR2 YYREEE (reference sequence). CDR3 sequence: CASSSTWGGYTF. CDR3 DNA: TGTGCCAGCAGCTCAACGTGGGGAGGCTACACCTTC. The variable domain in full, with the rest retrieved from reference TRBV5-4 and TRBJ1-2, is ETGVTQSPTHLIKTRGQQVTLRCSSQSGHNTVSWYQQALGQGPQFIFQYYREEENGRGNFPPRFSGLQFPNYSSELNVNALELDDSALYLCASSSTWGGYTFGSGTRLTVV.

The chain carries TRBV3-1 (or the pseudogene TRBV3-2) and TRBJ2-7, with no clear D. Deletions cut 1 base from V and 2 bases from J, with 12 bases between. Germline V gene data show CDR1 as LGHDT and CDR2 as YNNKEL (reference sequence). The CDR3 totals 15 residues. The CDR3 here is CASSQGLHVTYEQYF. CDR3 sequence (DNA): TGTGCCAGCAGCCAAGGCCTACACGTTACCTACGAGCAGTACTTC.